The 14 T cell receptor beta chains listed next were all sequenced from one sample in a study of blood T cell repertoires in COVID-19. Here immunoSEQ multiplex PCR was the method, and the copy in TCRdb shows in-frame clones only, minus some. The table shows fewer than 250,000 clones, with 84% occurring only once. The sequencing input was peripheral blood. These receptors all stem from a man aged 30-40 years with active or convalescent COVID-19.

The V gene is TRBV7-9, the J gene TRBJ2-1; 10 bases are a match to TRBD2. This CDR3 comprises 16 residues. Trimming cost V 0 bases and J 8 bases; bases outside gene matches: 7. Germline CDR1 is SEHNR and CDR2 is FQNEAQ (reference sequence). This CDR3 reads CASSLAAGGLYDEQFF. DNA for the CDR3: TGTGCCAGCAGCTTAGCAGCGGGAGGGCTGTACGATGAGCAGTTCTTC.

The V gene is TRBV4-3, the J gene TRBJ1-5, with TRBD1 matching 8 bases. Germline V gene data show CDR1 as LGHNA and CDR2 as YSLEER. The CDR3 runs 17 residues. V was pared by 4 bases and J by 6 bases, with 14 bases of the junction left unmatched. In DNA, the CDR3 is TGCGCCAGCAGCCCGGGACAGGTCACGGGCGGCGGTCAGCCCCAGCATTTT. It yields the protein CASSPGQVTGGGQPQHF.

The chain couples TRBV19 to TRBJ2-1; D is possibly TRBD2 (6 bases). The CDR3 is 14 amino acids. The germline V gene encodes CDR1 LNHDA and CDR2 SQIVND (reference sequence). Trimming shortened V by 3 bases and J by 5 bases, and 11 bases separated the two germline ends. The CDR3 spells CASSIRGTHNEQFF. CDR3 nucleotide sequence: TGTGCCAGTAGTATCCGCGGGACCCACAATGAGCAGTTCTTC.

The chain carries TRBV28 and TRBJ1-5, with a weak D call TRBD1 (5 bases). Per germline, CDR1 MDHEN and CDR2 SYDVKM. The CDR3 spans 14 residues. Trimming shortened V by 5 bases and J by 9 bases, and 17 bases separated the two germline ends. CDR3 bases: TGTGCCAGCAGTCCTCGTTGGGGGAGGGTGCCCCAGCATTTT. Its protein is CASSPRWGRVPQHF.

The rearrangement links TRBV9 to TRBJ2-7, with 12 bases that match TRBD2. The CDR3 has 14 amino acids. V lost 3 bases, J lost 3 bases, and 1 base stayed unmatched. The germline CDR1 and CDR2 sequences are SGDLS and YYNGEE. This CDR3 is CASSETSGSYEQYF. Written as DNA, the CDR3 is TGTGCCAGCAGCGAGACTAGCGGGAGCTACGAGCAGTACTTC.

J is TRBJ2-2 and V is TRBV5-6, with TRBD2 identical over 9 bases. This CDR3 spans 15 amino acids. Looked up from germline, CDR1 is SGHDT and CDR2 is YYEEEE. Germline trimming cut 5 bases from V and 2 bases from J; bases unmatched to any gene: 4. The CDR3 DNA reads TGTGCCAGCAGGGCGGGAGGGCCCAACACCGGGGAGCTGTTTTTT. Its translation: CASRAGGPNTGELFF.

This sequence joins TRBV13 and TRBJ2-2; no clear D gene. The V and J ends lost 5 bases and 6 bases respectively, with 7 bases between them. The CDR3 is 12 amino acids. The V gene's germline CDR1 is PRHDT and CDR2 FYEKMQ (reference sequence). In nucleotides, the CDR3 is TGTGCCAGCAGCCTTACGGCCGGGGAGCTGTTTTTT. This gives the protein CASSLTAGELFF.

V and J are TRBV7-8 and TRBJ1-1, with D possibly being TRBD1 (6 bases). The length of the CDR3 is 16 residues. With 1 base removed from V and 1 base from J, the gap between germline ends came to 13 bases. The V gene's germline CDR1 is SGHVS and CDR2 FQNEAQ. The CDR3: CASSLGPPGQNTEAFF. CDR3 DNA sequence: TGTGCCAGCAGCTTAGGTCCGCCGGGACAGAACACTGAAGCTTTCTTT. Full variable domain (outside the CDR3, taken from reference TRBV7-8 and TRBJ1-1): GAGVSQSPRYKVAKRGQDVALRCDPISGHVSLFWYQQALGQGPEFLTYFQNEAQLDKSGLPSDRFFAERPEGSVSTLKIQRTQQEDSAVYLCASSLGPPGQNTEAFFGQGTRLTVV.

The J gene is TRBJ2-1, the V gene TRBV6-6; 11 bases map to TRBD2. The CDR3 is 15 residues long. Germline CDR1 reads MNHNY; CDR2 reads SVGAGI (reference sequence). The V gene end was trimmed by 6 bases and the J gene end by 5 bases; junction bases not matched to a gene: 6. CDR3 sequence reads: CASRLAGVSDNEQFF. The CDR3 nucleotides read TGTGCCAGCAGACTAGCGGGAGTGTCGGACAATGAGCAGTTCTTC.

In its sample, this clone was seen a few times. This sequence joins TRBV9 and TRBJ1-3; 10 nucleotides align to TRBD1. The germline V gene encodes CDR1 SGDLS and CDR2 YYNGEE. The trim removed 6 bases at V and 4 bases at J, leaving 4 bases unmatched. CDR3 length equals 14 residues. Here the CDR3 DNA reads TGTGCCAGCACCGGACAGGGGGAGGGAAACACCATATATTTT. Its translation is CASTGQGEGNTIYF. The full variable domain, its missing parts supplied by reference TRBV9 and TRBJ1-3, is DSGVTQTPKHLITATGQRVTLRCSPRSGDLSVYWYQQSLDQGLQFLIQYYNGEERAKGNILERFSAQQFPDLHSELNLSSLELGDSALYFCASTGQGEGNTIYFGEGSWLTVV.

V usage is TRBV28 and J usage is TRBJ1-6, with 7 bases lining up with TRBD1. The germline gives CDR1 MDHEN, CDR2 SYDVKM. The ends lost 9 bases at V and 8 bases at J; junction bases unmatched: 10. The CDR3 has 14 amino acids. CDR3 in amino acids: CASRQGWGYSPLHF. CDR3 DNA: TGTGCCAGTAGACAGGGCTGGGGTTATTCACCCCTCCACTTT.

The V and J genes are TRBV19 and TRBJ1-5, with D perhaps matching TRBD1 (5 bases). CDR1 and CDR2 (germline): LNHDA, SQIVND (reference sequence). CDR3 size: 14 residues. Trimming left V 3 bases short and J 4 bases short, with 10 bases between. The CDR3 nucleotides are TGTGCCAGTAGTATCGGAGCAGGGAATCAGCCCCAGCATTTT. Translation gives CASSIGAGNQPQHF.

This sequence joins TRBV6-2 or TRBV6-3 and TRBJ2-3; the match to TRBD2 covers 11 bases. This CDR3 region has 19 residues. The V and J ends lost 0 bases and 3 bases, in that order; junction bases with no gene match: 11. Germline CDR1 MNHEY, CDR2 SVGEGT. The CDR3 is CASSYSRLAGGQRTDTQYF. Here the CDR3 DNA reads TGTGCCAGCAGTTACTCGCGTCTAGCGGGGGGCCAACGAACAGATACGCAGTATTTT.

The chain couples TRBV6-5 to TRBJ1-6, with 7 bases fitting TRBD1. This CDR3 region has 14 residues. Germline V CDR1 and CDR2: MNHEY, SVGAGI. V was pared by 3 bases and J by 9 bases, with 5 bases of the junction left unmatched. The chain's CDR3 is CASSYTGAISPLHF. DNA of the CDR3: TGTGCCAGCAGTTATACAGGGGCCATTTCACCCCTCCACTTT.